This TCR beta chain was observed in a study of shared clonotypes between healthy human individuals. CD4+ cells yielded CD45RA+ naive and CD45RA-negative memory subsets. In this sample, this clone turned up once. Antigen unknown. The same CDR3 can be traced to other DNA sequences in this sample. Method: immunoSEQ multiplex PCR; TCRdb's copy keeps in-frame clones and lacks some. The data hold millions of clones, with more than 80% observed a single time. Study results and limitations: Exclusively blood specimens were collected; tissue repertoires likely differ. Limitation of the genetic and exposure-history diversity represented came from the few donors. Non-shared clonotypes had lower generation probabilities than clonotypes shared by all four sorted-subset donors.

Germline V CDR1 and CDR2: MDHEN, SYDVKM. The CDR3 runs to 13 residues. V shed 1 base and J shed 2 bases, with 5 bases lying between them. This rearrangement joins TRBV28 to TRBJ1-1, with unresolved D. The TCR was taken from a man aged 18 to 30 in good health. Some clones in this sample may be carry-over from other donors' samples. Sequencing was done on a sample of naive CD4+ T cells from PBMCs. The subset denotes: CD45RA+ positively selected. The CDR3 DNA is TGTGCCAGCAGTTTATTACTAAACACTGAAGCTTTCTTT. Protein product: CASSLLLNTEAFF.